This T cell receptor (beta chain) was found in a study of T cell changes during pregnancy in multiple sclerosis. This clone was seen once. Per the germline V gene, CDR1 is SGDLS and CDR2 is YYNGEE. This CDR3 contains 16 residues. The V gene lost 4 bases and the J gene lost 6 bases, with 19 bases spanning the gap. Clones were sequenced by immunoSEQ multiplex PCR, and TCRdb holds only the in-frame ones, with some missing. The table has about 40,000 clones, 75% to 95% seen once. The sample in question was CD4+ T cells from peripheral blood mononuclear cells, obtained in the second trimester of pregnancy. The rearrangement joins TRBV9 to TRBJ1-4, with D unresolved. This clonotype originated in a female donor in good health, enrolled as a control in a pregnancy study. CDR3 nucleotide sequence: TGTGCCAGCAGCCGTGTAACCGGGTCTCGGGATGAAAAACTGTTTTTT. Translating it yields CASSRVTGSRDEKLFF.